What follows are 2 T cell receptor beta chains derived from one specimen sequenced in a study of blood T cell repertoires in COVID-19. The data were produced by immunoSEQ multiplex PCR, yet TCRdb's version contains in-frame clones alone and is incomplete. The repertoire holds roughly 60,000 clones, with roughly four fifths as singletons. Sequencing was performed on peripheral blood. The receptors were sampled from a man older than 75 with acute or convalescent COVID-19.

The CDR3 region is CSASSNYGYTF. CDR3 DNA sequence: TGCAGTGCTAGCAGTAACTATGGCTACACCTTC. The V gene is TRBV20-1, the J gene TRBJ1-2; D call uncertain. Germline lookup yields CDR1 DFQATT and CDR2 SNEGSKA (reference sequence). V lost 3 bases to trimming and J lost 1 base, with 3 bases between them. The CDR3 length is 11 residues.

The V and J genes are TRBV6-4 and TRBJ2-5; the match to TRBD2 covers 12 bases. CDR1 MRHNA and CDR2 SNTAGT come from the germline V gene. The CDR3 is 20 amino acids. The trim removed 3 bases at V and 3 bases at J, leaving 17 bases unmatched. CDR3: CASSEKLASGGEAGKETQYF. The CDR3 DNA follows: TGTGCCAGCAGTGAGAAATTGGCTAGCGGGGGGGAAGCCGGAAAAGAGACCCAGTACTTC.